Listed below are T cell receptor beta chains from one sample, sequenced in a study of blood T cell repertoires in COVID-19. TCRdb's table, derived via immunoSEQ multiplex PCR, lists solely in-frame clones and lacks some. The table shows 90,000 or so clones, with 70% to 90% occurring only once. The sequenced material came from peripheral blood. Receptor source: a human donor in a cohort sampled during active COVID-19. Each CDR3 is given with its conserved first and last residue.

V gene: TRBV28; J gene: TRBJ1-5; CDR3 protein: CASSSGQGVSQPQHF
V gene: TRBV5-1; J gene: TRBJ2-1; CDR3 protein: CASKTGTANNEQFF
V gene: TRBV7-3; J gene: TRBJ1-1; CDR3 protein: CASGAGMNTEAFF
V gene: TRBV5-1; J gene: TRBJ2-2; CDR3 protein: CASSLTAGTGNTGELFF
V gene: TRBV6-2/TRBV6-3; J gene: TRBJ2-2; CDR3 protein: CASSLRGGGTGELFF
V gene: TRBV15; J gene: TRBJ2-5; CDR3 protein: CATSRGQEIIEETQYF
V gene: TRBV19; J gene: TRBJ1-2; CDR3 protein: CASNTNRGYGYTF
V gene: TRBV19; J gene: TRBJ1-1; CDR3 protein: CASSIELRGKVTEAFF
V gene: TRBV9; J gene: TRBJ1-2; CDR3 protein: CASSPRDTPNYGYTF
V gene: TRBV11-2; J gene: TRBJ2-7; CDR3 protein: CASSLHWAGDLYEQYF
V gene: TRBV6-5; J gene: TRBJ1-6; CDR3 protein: CASSYSQGRFSPLHF
V gene: TRBV6-2/TRBV6-3; J gene: TRBJ1-5; CDR3 protein: CASSDKGVISNQPQHF
V gene: TRBV28; J gene: TRBJ1-5; CDR3 protein: CASSPTGTAPSGPQHF
V gene: TRBV3-1/TRBV3-2; J gene: TRBJ2-2; CDR3 protein: CASSLTQGGELFF
V gene: TRBV4-1; J gene: TRBJ2-5; CDR3 protein: CASSLGAGGIETQYF
V gene: TRBV7-9; J gene: TRBJ1-3; CDR3 protein: CASSSRRGGGNTIYF
V gene: TRBV9; J gene: TRBJ1-3; CDR3 protein: CASSVDSGAGNTIYF
V gene: TRBV7-2; J gene: TRBJ2-3; CDR3 protein: CASRRQRILAGPKGDTQYF
V gene: TRBV7-3; J gene: TRBJ1-1; CDR3 protein: CASSLSRGGFIVNTEAFF
V gene: TRBV20-1; J gene: TRBJ2-3; CDR3 protein: CSATGIDTQYF
V gene: TRBV11-1; J gene: TRBJ1-5; CDR3 protein: CASSLGGGNQPQHF
V gene: TRBV6-2/TRBV6-3; J gene: TRBJ1-6; CDR3 protein: CASSILGLGNSPLHF
V gene: TRBV19; J gene: TRBJ1-5; CDR3 protein: CASNQDRGLFNQPQHF
V gene: TRBV19; J gene: TRBJ2-5; CDR3 protein: CASSLGGASQETQYF
V gene: TRBV30; J gene: TRBJ1-5; CDR3 protein: CAWSGQGNQPQHF
V gene: TRBV28; J gene: TRBJ1-3; CDR3 protein: CASSPTGTMGGNTIYF
V gene: TRBV7-9; J gene: TRBJ1-4; CDR3 protein: CASSLIHPGEKLFF
V gene: TRBV5-4; J gene: TRBJ2-2; CDR3 protein: CATGRGTLNTGELFF
V gene: TRBV15; J gene: TRBJ2-5; CDR3 protein: CATSRDRAGGLETQYF
V gene: TRBV11-2; J gene: TRBJ2-2; CDR3 protein: CASSSARRANTGELFF
V gene: TRBV5-1; J gene: TRBJ2-2; CDR3 protein: CATAFGGGQNGELFF